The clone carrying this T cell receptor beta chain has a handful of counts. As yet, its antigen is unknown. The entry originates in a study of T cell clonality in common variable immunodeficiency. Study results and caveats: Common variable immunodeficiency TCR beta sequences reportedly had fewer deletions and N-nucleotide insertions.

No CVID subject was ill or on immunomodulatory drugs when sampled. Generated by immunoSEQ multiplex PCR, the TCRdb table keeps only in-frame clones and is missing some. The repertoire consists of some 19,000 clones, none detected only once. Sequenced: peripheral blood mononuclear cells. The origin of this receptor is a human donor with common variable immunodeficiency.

The sequenced part of the CDR3 DNA is TGTGCCAGCAGCGGGGAGCGGGCCCAAGAGACC. Translation: CASSGERAQET. The entire CDR3 reads CASSGERAQETQYF. The chain carries TRBV7-2 and TRBJ2-5; a possible D gene is TRBD2 (6 bases). The read ends 3 residues shy of where the CDR3 ends; the end is completed using the germline J gene. The V and J ends lost 5 bases and 1 base respectively, with 11 bases between them. Germline CDR1 is SGHTA and CDR2 is FQGNSA. The CDR3 has 14 residues. The variable domain in full, with the rest retrieved from reference TRBV7-2 and TRBJ2-5, is GAGVSQSPSNKVTEKGKDVELRCDPISGHTALYWYRQSLGQGLEFLIYFQGNSAPDKSGLPSDRFSAERTGGSVSTLTIQRTQQEDSAVYLCASSGERAQETQYFGPGTRLLVL.